The sequence of this T cell receptor beta chain was determined in a study of shared clonotypes between healthy human individuals. Study in general: The donor pool was made up of a couple of women and three men aged 18 to 49. Study findings and constraints: Naive CD4 clonotypes were shared across a few donors at around 5.4%. Generally, estimated richness proved larger in naive subsets than it did in memory subsets.

The naive CD8 subset, CD45RO-negative cells positively selected for CCR7, excluded terminally differentiated effector memory CD45RA+ cells. Every donor, a Caucasian adult, lived in Nashville, Tennessee. TCRdb's table, derived via immunoSEQ multiplex PCR, lists solely in-frame clones and lacks some. The table shows some 630,000 clones, with about 96% occurring only once. A word on this clone: Its antigen remains unknown.

The V end lost 2 bases, the J end lost 7 bases, and 12 bases lay between the germline ends. The germline V gene has CDR1 MNHNY and CDR2 SVGAGI (reference sequence). The length of the CDR3 is 13 residues. This clonotype was sampled from a woman aged 25 to 39 in good health. The rearrangement links TRBV6-6 to TRBJ2-7; maybe TRBD1 (5 bases). Sequences were obtained from naive CD8+ T cells sorted from blood. The CDR3 DNA reads as TGTGCCAGCAGTTACGCTCAGGGTCGAGAGCAGTACTTC. It translates to CASSYAQGREQYF.